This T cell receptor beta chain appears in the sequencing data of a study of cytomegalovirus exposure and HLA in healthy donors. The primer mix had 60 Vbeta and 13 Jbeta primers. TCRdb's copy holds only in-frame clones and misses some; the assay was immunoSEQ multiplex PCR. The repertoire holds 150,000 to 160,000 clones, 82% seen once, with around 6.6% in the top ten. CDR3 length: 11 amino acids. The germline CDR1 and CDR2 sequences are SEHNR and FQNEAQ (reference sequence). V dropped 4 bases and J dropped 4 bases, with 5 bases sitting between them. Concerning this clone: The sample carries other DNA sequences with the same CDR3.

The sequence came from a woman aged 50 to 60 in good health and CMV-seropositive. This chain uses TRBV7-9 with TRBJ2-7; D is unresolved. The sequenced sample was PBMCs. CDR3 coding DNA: TGTGCCAGCAGCTCCCTTTACGAGCAGTACTTC. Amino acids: CASSSLYEQYF.